This T cell receptor (beta chain) originates from a study of T cell changes during pregnancy in multiple sclerosis. V was pared by 4 bases and J by 6 bases, with 22 bases between. The CDR3 contains 16 residues. Germline lookup yields CDR1 SGDLS and CDR2 YYNGEE. The assay was immunoSEQ multiplex PCR, and TCRdb's table has in-frame clones only and misses some. Of fewer than 40,000 clones listed, almost 90% are singletons. This clone is a singleton in its sample. This sample comprised CD8+ T cells from peripheral blood mononuclear cells, obtained after pregnancy. This TCR was sampled from a female donor with multiple sclerosis, enrolled in a pregnancy study. This chain links TRBV9 with TRBJ1-2; no firm D call. Here the CDR3 DNA reads TGTGCCAGCAGCCCCTACACGGGGATAGCACTACATGGCTACACCTTC. Translation: CASSPYTGIALHGYTF.